One T cell receptor beta chain is described in this entry. The record originates from a study of blood T cell repertoires in COVID-19. Original processing notes: The authors estimated nucleated cell counts from reference gene primer amplification. Clones were read by immunoSEQ multiplex PCR, and TCRdb kept only the in-frame ones, dropping some. V and J calls and clone size are copied from that table; D and trimming were computed from the DNA. Among around 170,000 clones listed, 88% were seen once. V dropped 1 base and J dropped 1 base, with 7 bases sitting between them. The CDR3 is 13 amino acids. Germline V gene data show CDR1 as GTSNPN and CDR2 as SVGIG (reference sequence).

Sequencing input: peripheral blood. The TCR comes from a man aged 60 to 75 with acute or convalescent COVID-19. The chain links TRBV30 to TRBJ1-1, with unresolved D. In DNA form, the CDR3 reads TGTGCCTGGAGTGAATCCCGGAACACTGAAGCTTTCTTT. The encoded protein is CAWSESRNTEAFF. The whole variable domain, remainder taken from reference TRBV30 and TRBJ1-1, is SQTIHQWPATLVQPVGSPLSLECTVEGTSNPNLYWYRQAAGRGLQLLFYSVGIGQISSEVPQNLSASRPQDRQFILSSKKLLLSDSGFYLCAWSESRNTEAFFGQGTRLTVV.